These 26 T cell receptor beta chains came from one sample sequenced in a study of OX40 agonist ivuxolimab in advanced cancers. Data came from immunoSEQ multiplex PCR; TCRdb stores just in-frame clones and leaves some out. The table includes tens of thousands of clones, 89% detected once. The sequences come from CD4+ or CD8+ T cells sorted from blood, collected in a trial of the OX40 agonist ivuxolimab. Source of these receptors: an adult with an advanced solid tumor such as melanoma, head and neck, liver or kidney cancer.

The rearrangement joins TRBV19 to TRBJ2-3, with 9 bases aligning to TRBD2. V dropped 7 bases and J dropped 5; count of bases not matched to a gene: 10. CDR3 length: 15 residues. Germline V gene data show CDR1 as LNHDA and CDR2 as SQIVND (reference sequence). This CDR3 reads CASKERGAQGDTQYF. CDR3 nucleotides: TGTGCCAGTAAGGAGCGGGGGGCCCAGGGAGATACGCAGTATTTT.

The V call is TRBV7-2, the J call TRBJ2-7; D gene ambiguous. The CDR3 spans 12 residues. Trimming pared 1 base from V and 6 bases from J, leaving 7 bases between. Germline CDR1 SGHTA, CDR2 FQGNSA. This CDR3 reads CASSLVVSEQYF. In DNA form, the CDR3 reads TGTGCCAGCAGCTTAGTGGTGTCCGAGCAGTACTTC.

The sample holds one count of this clone. The chain couples TRBV6-1 to TRBJ2-5, with D possibly TRBD2 on 5 matching bases. The CDR3 extends over 15 amino acids. CDR1 is MNHNS, CDR2 SASEGT, per germline. Trimming pared 5 bases from V and 4 bases from J, leaving 17 bases between. DNA for the CDR3: TGTGCCAGCAGTACGAGTCAGATCGAGGGAGAGACCCAGTACTTC. Translation gives CASSTSQIEGETQYF.

Points on this clone: A read error may account for a junction end that differs from germline. The chain links TRBV7-2 to TRBJ2-1, with 10 bases aligning to TRBD1. CDR1 SGHTA and CDR2 FQGNSA come from the germline V gene. The length of the CDR3 is 15 residues. CDR3 loop: CASTLGQGAYNEQFF. As DNA, the CDR3 is TGTGCCAGCACCTTAGGACAGGGGGCCTACAATGAGCAGTTCTTC.

V gene TRBV5-1 combines with J gene TRBJ1-1; 7 bases match TRBD1. V was pared by 0 bases and J by 4 bases, with 6 bases of the junction left unmatched. There are 15 residues in the CDR3. Per germline, CDR1 SGHRS and CDR2 YFSETQ. Here the CDR3 reads CASSLATGKSTEAFF. In DNA, the CDR3 is TGCGCCAGCAGCTTGGCGACAGGGAAGAGCACTGAAGCTTTCTTT.

The chain recombines TRBV4-1 with TRBJ1-2; D is undetermined. In germline, CDR1 is MGHRA, CDR2 YSYEKL. The CDR3 runs to 16 residues. Trimming took 3 bases from V and 8 from J, leaving 22 bases between them. The DNA of the CDR3 is TGCGCCAGCAGCCAGCCTAGAGCCGGCTGGCGTGGCGGCTACACCTTC. Translating gives CASSQPRAGWRGGYTF.

The V gene is TRBV11-3, the J gene TRBJ2-5, with D possibly being TRBD2 (6 bases). Germline V CDR1 and CDR2: SGHNT, YENEEA. The ends were cut back, 1 base at V and 4 bases at J, with 7 bases in the middle. This CDR3 is built from 13 residues. The CDR3 nucleotides read TGTGCCAGCAGCTTAGGGGAGGTAGAGACCCAGTACTTC. This sequence encodes CASSLGEVETQYF. Complete variable domain (other parts from reference TRBV11-3 and TRBJ2-5): EAGVVQSPRYKIIEKKQPVAFWCNPISGHNTLYWYLQNLGQGPELLIRYENEEAVDDSQLPKDRFSAERLKGVDSTLKIQPAELGDSAVYLCASSLGEVETQYFGPGTRLLVL.

The chain couples TRBV6-1 to TRBJ2-1, with D tentatively TRBD2 (6 bases). The CDR3 sequence is 17 residues long. Trimming pared 1 base from V and 8 bases from J, leaving 21 bases between. Germline CDR1 MNHNS, CDR2 SASEGT. For the CDR3, the DNA is TGTGCCAGCAGTGAAGAGTCGATAGCGGTATACAATGATGAGCAGTTCTTC. Encoded protein: CASSEESIAVYNDEQFF.

The rearrangement joins TRBV7-9 to TRBJ2-3; 9 bases are shared with TRBD2. CDR3 size: 15 residues. V trimming: 4 bases; J trimming: 3 bases; junction bases outside the gene matches: 5. Germline CDR1 SEHNR, CDR2 FQNEAQ (reference sequence). The DNA of the CDR3 is TGTGCCAGCAGCTCGGGACTAGCTGAAACAGATACGCAGTATTTT. Amino acids: CASSSGLAETDTQYF.

The chain recombines TRBV7-2 with TRBJ2-5; D possibly corresponds to TRBD2 (5 bases). V gave up 4 bases and J gave up 3 bases, with 12 bases separating them. There are 14 residues in the CDR3. Germline-derived CDR1 and CDR2 are SGHTA and FQGNSA. CDR3 loop: CASSSRRGEETQYF. The CDR3 region has the DNA TGTGCCAGCAGCTCGCGCCGGGGAGAAGAGACCCAGTACTTC.

The chain employs TRBV30 and TRBJ1-3, with D perhaps matching TRBD1 (5 bases). This CDR3 has 16 amino acids. The V and J ends lost 0 bases and 3 bases respectively, with 15 bases between them. CDR1 and CDR2 from the germline V gene are GTSNPN and SVGIG (reference sequence). The CDR3 is CAWSVRRGSRGNTIYF. CDR3 bases: TGTGCCTGGAGTGTTCGTAGGGGCAGCCGTGGAAACACCATATATTTT.

The CDR3 loop reads CAIRGLAGGGAYEQYF. CDR3 in DNA: TGTGCCATCAGAGGACTAGCGGGGGGTGGGGCCTACGAGCAGTACTTC. This chain connects TRBV10-3 to TRBJ2-7; 14 bases agree with TRBD2. CDR3 length: 16 amino acids. Germline loops: CDR1 ENHRY, CDR2 SYGVKD. V gave up 6 bases and J gave up 2 bases; unmatched junction bases: 6.

The V and J genes are TRBV7-9 and TRBJ1-6; the D gene is possibly TRBD1 (5 bases). V lost 5 bases, J lost 7 bases, and 15 bases lay in between. This CDR3 contains 15 residues. Germline assignment: CDR1 SEHNR and CDR2 FQNEAQ (reference sequence). In DNA, the CDR3 is TGTGCCAGCAGCCCCGGGGGGACGGACAATTCACCCCTCCACTTT. Translated: CASSPGGTDNSPLHF.

This clone was seen only a few times. V usage is TRBV4-3 and J usage is TRBJ2-5, with 7 bases identical to TRBD1. Germline lookup yields CDR1 LGHNA and CDR2 YSLEER. The CDR3 totals 15 residues. J lost 0 bases, V lost 5 bases, and 6 bases had no gene match. The CDR3 loop reads CASSKGTAHQETQYF. CDR3 DNA sequence: TGCGCCAGCAGCAAAGGGACAGCTCACCAAGAGACCCAGTACTTC.

The chain recombines TRBV30 with TRBJ1-6, with D hard to call. Germline lookup yields CDR1 GTSNPN and CDR2 SVGIG (reference sequence). The V end lost 7 bases, the J end lost 0 bases, and 16 bases lay between the germline ends. This CDR3 is built from 16 residues. CDR3 residues: CASSGAVSSYNSPLHF. CDR3 DNA: TGTGCCTCTTCCGGTGCTGTTAGCTCCTATAATTCACCCCTCCACTTT.

Only one count was recorded for this clone. V gene TRBV7-2 combines with J gene TRBJ2-5, with no clear D. V lost 8 bases, J lost 7 bases, and 14 bases lay in between. The CDR3 has 12 residues. Germline CDR1 SGHTA, CDR2 FQGNSA. CDR3 residues: CASGHSTGTQYF. DNA for the CDR3: TGTGCCAGCGGGCATTCGACGGGGACCCAGTACTTC.

V usage is TRBV7-3 and J usage is TRBJ2-6, with D perhaps matching TRBD1 or TRBD2 (5 bases each). This CDR3 is 16 amino acids long. The ends were cut back, 6 bases at V and 1 base at J, with 13 bases in the middle. Per germline, CDR1 SGHTA and CDR2 FQGTGA. The CDR3 region is CASSPYWGSGANVLTF. CDR3 nucleotide sequence: TGTGCCAGCAGTCCGTATTGGGGGTCTGGGGCCAACGTCCTGACTTTC.

V and J are TRBV5-5 and TRBJ1-5; TRBD1 aligns across 7 bases. The CDR3 has 15 amino acids. The germline CDR1 and CDR2 sequences are SGHKS and YYEKEE (reference sequence). V lost 1 base to trimming and J lost 8 bases; unmatched junction nucleotides: 9. Written as DNA, the CDR3 is TGTGCCAGCAGCTTGCGGACAGGATTAAATGAGCCCCAGCATTTT. As protein: CASSLRTGLNEPQHF.

This chain connects TRBV30 to TRBJ1-3; 8 nucleotides line up with TRBD1. CDR1 GTSNPN and CDR2 SVGIG come from the germline V gene (reference sequence). This CDR3 contains 14 residues. J gave up 0 bases and V 7 bases, and 5 bases lay outside the gene matches. Here the CDR3 DNA reads TGTGCCTACGGGACAGGCGACTCTGGAAACACCATATATTTT. This encodes CAYGTGDSGNTIYF.

This clone has only a few counts. The V call is TRBV16, the J call TRBJ1-1; no clear D gene. The CDR3 spans 15 residues. V gave up 4 bases and J gave up 3 bases, with 15 bases separating them. Germline V gives CDR1 KGHSY, CDR2 FQNENV. This CDR3 reads CASSRRVRRDTEAFF. In DNA form, the CDR3 reads TGTGCCAGCAGCCGCCGAGTCCGGCGGGACACTGAAGCTTTCTTT. The variable domain in full, with the rest retrieved from reference TRBV16 and TRBJ1-1, is GEEVAQTPKHLVRGEGQKAKLYCAPIKGHSYVFWYQQVLKNEFKFLISFQNENVFDETGMPKERFSAKCLPNSPCSLEIQATKLEDSAVYFCASSRRVRRDTEAFFGQGTRLTVV.

This chain uses TRBV28 with TRBJ2-1; 8 bases are shared with TRBD1. The J segment lost 7 bases and the V segment lost 3 bases, leaving 8 bases of the junction unmatched. Germline V gene sequence: CDR1 MDHEN, CDR2 SYDVKM. The CDR3 runs 15 residues. The CDR3 region has the DNA TGTGCCAGCAGTTTCGGGACAGGATTTAGAAATGAGCAGTTCTTC. This sequence encodes CASSFGTGFRNEQFF.

The gene calls are TRBV28 and TRBJ2-7, with TRBD2 matching over 10 bases. The germline V gene encodes CDR1 MDHEN and CDR2 SYDVKM. The CDR3 loop spans 14 amino acids. V trimming: 8 bases; J trimming: 4 bases; junction bases outside the gene matches: 8. The CDR3 loop reads CASQTAGGVYEQYF. CDR3 bases: TGTGCCAGCCAGACAGCGGGAGGGGTTTACGAGCAGTACTTC.

The CDR3 reads CASKGLAGFDEQFF. CDR3 nucleotides: TGTGCCAGCAAAGGACTAGCGGGATTTGATGAGCAGTTCTTC. The V call is TRBV28, the J call TRBJ2-1; 12 bases fit TRBD2. J was trimmed by 8 bases and V by 7 bases; bases with no gene match: 6. The CDR3 sequence is 14 residues long. Germline V gene sequence: CDR1 MDHEN, CDR2 SYDVKM.

Only one count was recorded for this clone. The rearrangement links TRBV14 to TRBJ2-1; the D is unclear. Germline V gene sequence: CDR1 SGHDN, CDR2 FVKESK. With 5 bases removed from V and 10 bases from J, the gap between germline ends came to 18 bases. CDR3 size: 14 residues. The CDR3 bases are TGTGCCAGCAGCACCCATATGACGGAAATCGAGCAGTTCTTC. This sequence encodes CASSTHMTEIEQFF.

The rearrangement joins TRBV2 to TRBJ2-7; the D gene is possibly TRBD2 (5 bases). From germline, CDR1 is SNHLY and CDR2 FYNNEI. CDR3 length equals 14 residues. The V end was cut by 7 bases, the J end by 1 base, with 14 bases between. The CDR3 here is CASTPSGSSYEQYF. CDR3 DNA sequence: TGTGCCAGCACTCCCAGCGGTTCATCCTACGAGCAGTACTTC.

This chain links TRBV28 with TRBJ2-7; D is unclear. Germline V gene lookup returns CDR1 MDHEN and CDR2 SYDVKM. The CDR3 covers 15 residues. V was cut by 2 bases and J by 3 bases, with 14 bases left in between. CDR3 nucleotides: TGTGCCAGCAGTTTAGGGTTACGGCGCAGCTACGAGCAGTACTTC. It encodes CASSLGLRRSYEQYF.